This TCR beta chain stems from a study of CD8 T cells in ankylosing spondylitis. In regard to this clonotype: Its cognate antigen is unknown.

General observations from the study: Blood of patients with ankylosing spondylitis appeared to be characterized by a TCR beta motif of eight highly homologous variants.

Trimming pared 6 bases from V and 0 bases from J, leaving 9 bases between. The length of the CDR3 is 13 residues. Germline V gives CDR1 SNHLY, CDR2 FYNNEI. Each TCR beta library was made by quantitative 5'-RACE that incorporated molecular barcodes. TCRdb reprocessed the 5' RACE reads via MiXCR and lists one record per CDR3 protein. Here the sample spans 100,000 to 150,000 distinct CDR3 sequences, roughly 15% being singletons. The chain recombines TRBV2 with TRBJ2-7; TRBD2 is a possible D gene (5 bases). This TCR was recovered from a male donor with ankylosing spondylitis. Sequencing used blood, either unsorted or a sorted T cell fraction (not recorded which). The DNA for the CDR3 is TGTGCCAGCAGCTGGACTGACTCCTACGAGCAGTACTTC. It yields the protein CASSWTDSYEQYF.